Presented here are 21 T cell receptor beta chains from one specimen sequenced in a study of CD8 T cells in ankylosing spondylitis. MiXCR, applied by TCRdb to the 5' RACE reads, yields one record per CDR3 protein. Counted here are about 110,000 distinct CDR3 sequences, around 24% occurring once; the ten biggest clones make up roughly an eighth. The sample comprised synovial fluid, either unsorted or a sorted T cell fraction (not recorded which). These receptors were collected from a male donor with ankylosing spondylitis.

This clonotype has a handful of counts. V usage is TRBV20-1 and J usage is TRBJ1-1; D uncertain. Looked up from germline, CDR1 is DFQATT and CDR2 is SNEGSKA (reference sequence). The CDR3 sequence is 10 residues long. V was trimmed by 4 bases and J by 4 bases, leaving 4 bases between them. The CDR3 coding sequence is TGCAGTGCTACCGTCACTGAAGCTTTCTTT. As protein: CSATVTEAFF.

In this sample, this clonotype turned up a few times. The chain couples TRBV4-2 to TRBJ1-2; TRBD1 might be the D (6 bases). CDR1 is LGHNA, CDR2 YNFKEQ, per germline. The CDR3 loop spans 16 amino acids. The ends were cut back, 0 bases at V and 4 bases at J, with 15 bases in the middle. CDR3: CASSQDGAGQLYGYTF. The DNA of the CDR3 is TGTGCCAGCAGCCAAGACGGGGCTGGACAGCTCTATGGCTACACCTTC.

V gene TRBV11-1 combines with J gene TRBJ2-1; 9 positions agree with TRBD2. The ends lost 2 bases at V and 4 bases at J; junction bases unmatched: 9. The germline CDR1 and CDR2 sequences are SGHAT and FQDESV (reference sequence). The CDR3 runs 17 residues. As DNA, the CDR3 is TGTGCCAGCAGCTTATTCCGATATACTAGCGGGTACAATGAGCAGTTCTTC. It is translated as CASSLFRYTSGYNEQFF.

The rearrangement uses TRBV7-2 and TRBJ2-3, with D tentatively TRBD2 (5 bases). CDR1 and CDR2 (germline): SGHTA, FQGNSA. V was shortened by 3 bases and J by 4 bases, with 11 bases between the two germline ends. This CDR3 spans 14 amino acids. CDR3 coding DNA: TGTGCCAGCAGCTTGAGGGTTAGGGCAGATACGCAGTATTTT. It encodes CASSLRVRADTQYF.

This chain links TRBV20-1 with TRBJ2-5; 8 nucleotides line up with TRBD2. There are 15 residues in the CDR3. Losses at the gene ends were 6 bases for V and 4 bases for J; bases not matched to a gene: 13. Germline values: CDR1 DFQATT, CDR2 SNEGSKA (reference sequence). In DNA form, the CDR3 reads TGCAGTGCCTTTGGAACGGGAGGGCCTCGAGAGACCCAGTACTTC. This sequence encodes CSAFGTGGPRETQYF.

This clonotype was counted many times. V usage is TRBV7-6 and J usage is TRBJ2-1; 8 bases are shared with TRBD2. CDR1 is SGHVS, CDR2 FNYEAQ, per germline. The CDR3 has 18 amino acids. With 2 bases clipped from V and 2 bases from J, the junction kept 11 bases outside the gene matches. The CDR3 bases are TGTGCCAGCAGCTTAAGTCCTAGCGGGCTTATGACCTACAATGAGCAGTTCTTC. This encodes CASSLSPSGLMTYNEQFF.

CDR3 sequence reads: CASSTDRGITDTQYF. In DNA form, the CDR3 reads TGTGCCAGCAGCACAGACAGGGGTATCACAGATACGCAGTATTTT. This sequence joins TRBV7-9 and TRBJ2-3, with 8 bases that match TRBD1. This CDR3 is 15 amino acids long. Trimming removed 5 bases from V and 2 bases from J; junction bases left unmatched: 6. Germline V CDR1 and CDR2: SEHNR, FQNEAQ (reference sequence).

This chain joins TRBV19 and TRBJ2-1; TRBD1 or TRBD2 may be the D gene (5 bases each). This CDR3 region has 17 residues. Trimming pared 2 bases from V and 2 bases from J, leaving 16 bases between. The germline V gene has CDR1 LNHDA and CDR2 SQIVND (reference sequence). DNA of the CDR3: TGTGCCAGTAGTATACGGGGCCGGGTGGCCACCTACAATGAGCAGTTCTTC. Protein sequence: CASSIRGRVATYNEQFF.

This clonotype was detected a few times. V and J are TRBV7-2 and TRBJ2-7, with D hard to call. The CDR3 has 14 amino acids. Germline values: CDR1 SGHTA, CDR2 FQGNSA. V was shortened by 3 bases and J by 2 bases, with 11 bases between the two germline ends. The CDR3 protein is CASSFKIGPYEQYV. Here the CDR3 DNA reads TGTGCCAGCAGCTTTAAAATTGGGCCCTACGAGCAGTACGTC.

This clonotype was found many times. This chain joins TRBV11-1 and TRBJ2-1; 10 positions match TRBD2. Trimming cost V 7 bases and J 8 bases; bases outside gene matches: 26. CDR1 and CDR2 from the germline V gene are SGHAT and FQDESV (reference sequence). This CDR3 spans 20 amino acids. For the CDR3, the DNA is TGTGCCAGCACCTCCGGGGGGCGGCTAGCGGGAGAATGGGGTTCCGATGAGCAGTTCTTC. This translates into CASTSGGRLAGEWGSDEQFF.

The rearrangement joins TRBV11-2 to TRBJ2-3; no reliable D call. The ends were cut back, 1 base at V and 4 bases at J, with 15 bases in the middle. The V gene's germline CDR1 is SGHAT and CDR2 FQNNGV. The CDR3 spans 16 residues. This CDR3 reads CASSLGLAHQADTQYF. As DNA, the CDR3 is TGTGCCAGCAGCTTAGGTTTAGCCCACCAAGCAGATACGCAGTATTTT.

The chain recombines TRBV29-1 with TRBJ1-1; TRBD1 matches at 8 bases. Per the germline V gene, CDR1 is SQVTM and CDR2 is ANQGSEA. The CDR3 loop spans 14 amino acids. The V gene end was trimmed by 6 bases and the J gene end by 5 bases; junction bases not matched to a gene: 11. CDR3 sequence (DNA): TGCAGCGTCGGACAGGGACCCCTAGGGACTGAAGCTTTCTTT. Translation gives CSVGQGPLGTEAFF.

The V gene is TRBV20-1, the J gene TRBJ2-2; perhaps D is TRBD1 or TRBD2 (5 bases each). V was cut by 6 bases and J by 2 bases, with 13 bases left in between. The CDR3 contains 14 residues. CDR1 is DFQATT and CDR2 is SNEGSKA in the germline V gene (reference sequence). The CDR3 region has the DNA TGCAGTGCCCTCCGGGACCTCAACACCGGGGAGCTGTTTTTT. Protein: CSALRDLNTGELFF.

The CDR3 region is CASSKRFIAGGNEQYF. The CDR3 DNA reads TGTGCCAGCAGCAAACGATTCATAGCGGGAGGTAACGAGCAGTACTTC. This rearrangement joins TRBV5-6 to TRBJ2-7, with 10 bases lining up with TRBD2. V lost 4 bases and J lost 5; bases outside the gene matches: 12. CDR3 length equals 16 residues. Per germline, CDR1 SGHDT and CDR2 YYEEEE. Full variable domain (outside the CDR3, taken from reference TRBV5-6 and TRBJ2-7): DAGVTQSPTHLIKTRGQQVTLRCSPKSGHDTVSWYQQALGQGPQFIFQYYEEEERQRGNFPDRFSGHQFPNYSSELNVNALLLGDSALYLCASSKRFIAGGNEQYFGPGTRLTVT.

This clonotype was observed a few times. This chain uses TRBV20-1 with TRBJ2-2, with a possible D match to TRBD1 (5 bases). The germline CDR1 and CDR2 sequences are DFQATT and SNEGSKA (reference sequence). This CDR3 has 14 amino acids. V lost 5 bases, J lost 5 bases, and 15 bases lay in between. CDR3 DNA sequence: TGCAGTGCTCTTAGGGCAGGGAAAACCGGGGAGCTGTTTTTT. It is translated as CSALRAGKTGELFF.

Turning to this clonotype: Relative to the germline gene, one junction end is altered; a read error may explain this. J is TRBJ2-5 and V is TRBV7-9; 10 nucleotides match TRBD2. Looked up from germline, CDR1 is SEHNR and CDR2 is FQNEAQ (reference sequence). This CDR3 region has 15 residues. This CDR3 reads CASSLAGAREETQYF. The CDR3 nucleotides read TGTGCCAGCAGCCTAGCGGGAGCCAGAGAGGAGACCCAGTACTTC.

The chain combines TRBV10-2 with TRBJ2-1, with TRBD2 matching over 7 bases. This CDR3 region has 15 residues. Looked up from germline, CDR1 is WSHSY and CDR2 is SAAADI. After removal of 3 bases from V and 1 base from J, the junction contained 3 bases not matched to a gene. The CDR3 sequence is CASSDLAASYNEQFF. The CDR3 region has the DNA TGCGCCAGCAGTGATCTAGCGGCTTCCTACAATGAGCAGTTCTTC.

CDR3 bases: TGTGCCAGCAGTTGGGGCGGAGGGTTCAATAGCAATCAGCCCCAGCATTTT. This translates into CASSWGGGFNSNQPQHF. V is TRBV27 and J is TRBJ1-5; D might be TRBD1 (5 bases). The V end was cut by 4 bases, the J end by 0 bases, with 16 bases between. Germline values: CDR1 MNHEY, CDR2 SMNVEV (reference sequence). This CDR3 is built from 17 residues.

This clonotype was found many times. This rearrangement joins TRBV20-1 to TRBJ1-5; D is unclear. The CDR3 spans 14 residues. V dropped 2 bases and J dropped 0 bases, with 8 bases sitting between them. CDR1 is DFQATT, CDR2 SNEGSKA, per germline (reference sequence). DNA of the CDR3: TGCAGTGCTAGAAGGGCTAATAGCAATCAGCCCCAGCATTTT. Translation: CSARRANSNQPQHF.

V usage is TRBV2 and J usage is TRBJ1-1, with 7 bases matching TRBD1. Trimming took 4 bases from V and 10 from J; bases not matched to a gene: 6. The CDR3 runs to 12 residues. The V gene's germline CDR1 is SNHLY and CDR2 FYNNEI. This CDR3 is CASSGRRDRAFF. CDR3 DNA sequence: TGTGCCAGCAGTGGGCGTCGGGACAGAGCTTTCTTT.

This clonotype was recorded a few times. The gene calls are TRBV29-1 and TRBJ1-1; 7 bases align to TRBD1. CDR3 length equals 16 residues. The germline CDR1 and CDR2 sequences are SQVTM and ANQGSEA. V shed 6 bases, J shed 0 bases, and the junction held 13 bases outside the gene matches. CDR3 region: CSVAGTESFMNTEAFF. The CDR3 DNA reads TGCAGCGTCGCCGGGACAGAAAGTTTCATGAACACTGAAGCTTTCTTT.